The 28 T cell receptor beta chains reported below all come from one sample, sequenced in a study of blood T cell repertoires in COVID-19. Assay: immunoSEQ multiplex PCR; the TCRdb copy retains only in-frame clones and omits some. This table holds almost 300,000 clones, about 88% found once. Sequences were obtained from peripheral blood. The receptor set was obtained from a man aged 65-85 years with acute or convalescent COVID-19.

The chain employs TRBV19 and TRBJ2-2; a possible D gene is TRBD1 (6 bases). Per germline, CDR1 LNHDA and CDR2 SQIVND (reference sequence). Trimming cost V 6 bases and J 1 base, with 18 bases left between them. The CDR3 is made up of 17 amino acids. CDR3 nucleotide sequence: TGTGCCAGTAGCCAGTCGAGGGGGACACAGAACACCGGGGAGCTGTTTTTT. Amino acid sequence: CASSQSRGTQNTGELFF.

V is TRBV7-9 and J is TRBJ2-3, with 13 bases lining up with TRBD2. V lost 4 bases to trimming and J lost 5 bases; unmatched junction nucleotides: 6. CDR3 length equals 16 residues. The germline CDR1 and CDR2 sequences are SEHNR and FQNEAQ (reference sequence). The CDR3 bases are TGTGCCAGCAGCTCGGGACTAGCGGGGCCAATAGATACGCAGTATTTT. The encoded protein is CASSSGLAGPIDTQYF.

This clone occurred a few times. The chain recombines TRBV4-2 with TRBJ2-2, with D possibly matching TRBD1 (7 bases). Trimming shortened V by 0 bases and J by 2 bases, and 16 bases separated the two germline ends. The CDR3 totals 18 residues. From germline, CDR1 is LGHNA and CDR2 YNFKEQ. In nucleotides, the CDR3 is TGTGCCAGCAGCCAAGATCGTTTTGGAGGGGGCAACACCGGGGAGCTGTTTTTT. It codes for CASSQDRFGGGNTGELFF.

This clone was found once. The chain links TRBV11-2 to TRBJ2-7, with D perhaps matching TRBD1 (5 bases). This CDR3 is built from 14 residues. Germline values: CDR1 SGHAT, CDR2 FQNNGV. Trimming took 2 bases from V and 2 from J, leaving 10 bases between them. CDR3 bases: TGTGCCAGCAGCTTAAGCAGGGTCCCCTACGAGCAGTACTTC. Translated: CASSLSRVPYEQYF.

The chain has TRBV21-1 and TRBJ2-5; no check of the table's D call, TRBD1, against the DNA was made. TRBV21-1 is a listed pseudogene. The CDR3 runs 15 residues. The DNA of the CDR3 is TGTGCCAGCAGCAAAGGAGTACAGGGGAAAGAGACCCAGTACTTC. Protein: CASSKGVQGKETQYF.

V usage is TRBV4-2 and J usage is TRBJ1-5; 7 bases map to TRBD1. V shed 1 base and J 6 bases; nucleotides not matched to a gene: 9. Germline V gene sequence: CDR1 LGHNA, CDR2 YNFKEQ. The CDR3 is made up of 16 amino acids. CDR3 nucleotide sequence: TGTGCCAGCAGCCAAGCAGGACAGGCCCAAGGTCAGCCCCAGCATTTT. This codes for CASSQAGQAQGQPQHF.

The CDR3 DNA follows: TGTGCCACCAGCAGACTCGCAGGGGCCAACACTGAAGCTTTCTTT. It is translated as CATSRLAGANTEAFF. The chain combines TRBV15 with TRBJ1-1, with D possibly matching TRBD1 (6 bases). Per germline, CDR1 LNHNV and CDR2 YYDKDF (reference sequence). V was pared by 2 bases and J by 2 bases, with 12 bases between. The CDR3 is made up of 15 amino acids.

CDR3 DNA sequence: TGTGCCAGCAGCTTAGGTCTAGGGGCAGAGACCCAGTACTTC. It codes for CASSLGLGAETQYF. The rearrangement links TRBV11-3 to TRBJ2-5; D might be TRBD1 (5 bases). This CDR3 has 14 residues. Trimming stripped 1 base from V and 4 bases from J, with 10 bases between. Germline values: CDR1 SGHNT, CDR2 YENEEA.

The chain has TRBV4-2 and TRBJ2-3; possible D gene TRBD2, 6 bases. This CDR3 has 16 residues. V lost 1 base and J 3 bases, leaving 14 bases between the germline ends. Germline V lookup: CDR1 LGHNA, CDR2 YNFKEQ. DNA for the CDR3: TGTGCCAGCAGCCAAGTTACGCGGGAAGGGACAGATACGCAGTATTTT. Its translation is CASSQVTREGTDTQYF.

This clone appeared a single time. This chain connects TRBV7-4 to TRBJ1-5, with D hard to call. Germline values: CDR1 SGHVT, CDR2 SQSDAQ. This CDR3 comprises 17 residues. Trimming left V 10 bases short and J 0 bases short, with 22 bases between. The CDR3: CAIIVFLRCYSNQPQHF. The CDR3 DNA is TGTGCCATTATAGTTTTCCTCCGGTGTTATAGCAATCAGCCCCAGCATTTT.

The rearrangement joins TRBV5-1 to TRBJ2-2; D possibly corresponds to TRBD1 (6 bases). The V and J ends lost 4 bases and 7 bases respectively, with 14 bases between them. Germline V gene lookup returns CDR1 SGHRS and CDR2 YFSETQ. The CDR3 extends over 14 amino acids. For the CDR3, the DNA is TGCGCCAGCAGCCCCGACAGGTCGTACGGGGAGCTGTTTTTT. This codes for CASSPDRSYGELFF.

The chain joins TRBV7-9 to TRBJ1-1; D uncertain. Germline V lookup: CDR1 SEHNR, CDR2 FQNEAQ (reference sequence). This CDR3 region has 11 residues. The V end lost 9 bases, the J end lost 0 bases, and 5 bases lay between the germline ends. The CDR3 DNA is TGTGCCAGTTCCATGAACACTGAAGCTTTCTTT. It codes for CASSMNTEAFF.

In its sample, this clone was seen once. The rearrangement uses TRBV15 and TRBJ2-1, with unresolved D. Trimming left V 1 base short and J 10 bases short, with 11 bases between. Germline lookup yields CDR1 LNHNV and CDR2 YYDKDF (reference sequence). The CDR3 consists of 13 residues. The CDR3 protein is CATSRGSRTEQFF. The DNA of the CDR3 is TGTGCCACCAGCAGAGGATCGCGAACCGAGCAGTTCTTC.

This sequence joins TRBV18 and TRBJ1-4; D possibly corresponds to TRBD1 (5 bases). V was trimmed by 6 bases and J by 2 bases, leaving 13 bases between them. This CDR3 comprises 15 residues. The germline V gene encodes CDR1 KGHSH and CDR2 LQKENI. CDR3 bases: TGTGCCAGCTCCCTGCGGGGGTTGACTAATGAAAAACTGTTTTTT. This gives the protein CASSLRGLTNEKLFF.

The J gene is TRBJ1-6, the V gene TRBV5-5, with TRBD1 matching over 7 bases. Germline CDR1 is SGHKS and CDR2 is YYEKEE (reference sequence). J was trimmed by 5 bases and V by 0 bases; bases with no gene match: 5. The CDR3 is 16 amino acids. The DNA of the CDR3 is TGTGCCAGCAGCTTGGACAGGGGATTTGATAATTCACCCCTCCACTTT. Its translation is CASSLDRGFDNSPLHF.

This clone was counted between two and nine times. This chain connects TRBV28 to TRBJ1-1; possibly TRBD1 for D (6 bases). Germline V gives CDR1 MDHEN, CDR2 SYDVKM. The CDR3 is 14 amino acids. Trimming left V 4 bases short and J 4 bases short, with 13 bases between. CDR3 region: CASSSTGSGTEAFF. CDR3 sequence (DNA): TGTGCCAGCAGTTCTACAGGGTCGGGCACTGAAGCTTTCTTT.

DNA of the CDR3: TGTGCCACCAGTCCCACAGGGACGGGGTACAATGAGCAGTTCTTC. Protein product: CATSPTGTGYNEQFF. The J gene is TRBJ2-1, the V gene TRBV24-1; D might be TRBD1 (6 bases). V dropped 6 bases and J dropped 4 bases, with 15 bases sitting between them. This CDR3 region has 15 residues. Germline V gene lookup returns CDR1 KGHDR and CDR2 SFDVKD.

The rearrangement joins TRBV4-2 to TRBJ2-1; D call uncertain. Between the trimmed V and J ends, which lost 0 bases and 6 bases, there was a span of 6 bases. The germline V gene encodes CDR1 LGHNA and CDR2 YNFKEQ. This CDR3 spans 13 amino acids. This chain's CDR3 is CASSQDTGNEQFF. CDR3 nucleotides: TGTGCCAGCAGCCAAGATACGGGCAATGAGCAGTTCTTC.

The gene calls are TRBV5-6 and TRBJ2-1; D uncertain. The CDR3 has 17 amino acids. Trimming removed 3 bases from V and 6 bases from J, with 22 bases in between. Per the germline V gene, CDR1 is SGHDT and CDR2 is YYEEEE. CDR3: CASSSTSWIALSNEQFF. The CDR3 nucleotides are TGTGCCAGCAGCTCCACCTCCTGGATAGCCCTTAGCAATGAGCAGTTCTTC.

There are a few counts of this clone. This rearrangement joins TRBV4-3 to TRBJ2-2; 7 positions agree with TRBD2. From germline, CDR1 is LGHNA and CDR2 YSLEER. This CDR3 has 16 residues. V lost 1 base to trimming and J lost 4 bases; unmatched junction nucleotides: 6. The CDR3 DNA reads TGCGCCAGCAGCCAAGTAACGCTAGCGGCCACCGGGGAGCTGTTTTTT. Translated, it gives CASSQVTLAATGELFF.

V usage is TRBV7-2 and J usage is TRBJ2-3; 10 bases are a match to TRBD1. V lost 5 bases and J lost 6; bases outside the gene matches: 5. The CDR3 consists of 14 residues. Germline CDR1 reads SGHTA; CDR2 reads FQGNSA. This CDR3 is CASSLGQGGDTQYF. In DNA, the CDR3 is TGTGCCAGCAGCCTCGGACAGGGGGGGGATACGCAGTATTTT.

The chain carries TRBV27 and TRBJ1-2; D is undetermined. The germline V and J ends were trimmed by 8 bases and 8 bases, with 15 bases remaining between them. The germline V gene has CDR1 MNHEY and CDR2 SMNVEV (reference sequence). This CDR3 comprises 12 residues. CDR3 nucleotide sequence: TGTGCCAGCGGCCGAGGAGATCGAGGCTACACCTTC. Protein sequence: CASGRGDRGYTF.

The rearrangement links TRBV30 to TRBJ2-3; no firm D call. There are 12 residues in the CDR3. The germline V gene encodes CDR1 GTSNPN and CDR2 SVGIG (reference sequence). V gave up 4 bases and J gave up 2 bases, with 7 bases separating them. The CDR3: CAWKTATDTQYF. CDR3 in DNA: TGTGCCTGGAAAACTGCCACAGATACGCAGTATTTT.

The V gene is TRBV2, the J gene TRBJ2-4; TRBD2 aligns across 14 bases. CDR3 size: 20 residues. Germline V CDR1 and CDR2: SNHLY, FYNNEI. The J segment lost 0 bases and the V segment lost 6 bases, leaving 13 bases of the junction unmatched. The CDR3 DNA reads TGTGCCAGCAGGCGGGGCCCGGGACTAGCGGGAGTCCTAGCCAAAAACATTCAGTACTTC. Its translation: CASRRGPGLAGVLAKNIQYF.

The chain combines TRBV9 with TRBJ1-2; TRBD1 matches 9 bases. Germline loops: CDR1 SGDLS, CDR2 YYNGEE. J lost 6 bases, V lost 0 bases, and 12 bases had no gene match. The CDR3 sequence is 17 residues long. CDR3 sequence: CASSVATGGEWYDGYTF. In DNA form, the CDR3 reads TGTGCCAGCAGCGTAGCTACAGGGGGCGAATGGTACGATGGCTACACCTTC.

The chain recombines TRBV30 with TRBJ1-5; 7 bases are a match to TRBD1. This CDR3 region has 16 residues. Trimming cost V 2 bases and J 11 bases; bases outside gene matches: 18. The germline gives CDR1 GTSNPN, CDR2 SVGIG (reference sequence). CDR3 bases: TGTGCCTGGAGTCCAGCCCATGGGACAGCGGGTGGATCCCAGCATTTT. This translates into CAWSPAHGTAGGSQHF.

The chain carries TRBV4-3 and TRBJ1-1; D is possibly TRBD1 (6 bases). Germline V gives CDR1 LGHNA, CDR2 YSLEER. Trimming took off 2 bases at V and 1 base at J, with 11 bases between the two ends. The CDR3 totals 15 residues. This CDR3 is CASSQWTAQNTEAFF. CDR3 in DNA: TGCGCCAGCAGCCAATGGACAGCCCAGAACACTGAAGCTTTCTTT.

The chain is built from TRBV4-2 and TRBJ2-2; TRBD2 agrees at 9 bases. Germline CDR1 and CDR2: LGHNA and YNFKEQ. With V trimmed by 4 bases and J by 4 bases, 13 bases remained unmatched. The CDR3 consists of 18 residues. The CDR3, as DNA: TGTGCCAGCAGCCGGCGCGCGACTAGCGGAGGGGGCACCGGGGAGCTGTTTTTT. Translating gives CASSRRATSGGGTGELFF.